Each of the 3 T cell receptor beta chains below was sequenced from the same sample in a study of shared T cell receptors in the human thymus (dated by TCRdb to about 2021). Library generation was performed with the immunoSEQ multiplex PCR assay. In its TCRdb copy, this immuneACCESS table keeps in-frame sequences only and misses some clones. Where compared with another copy, unresolved V genes explain less than half of these, and the others have no known cause. This sample lists hundreds of thousands of clones; more than 70% were detected once. The top ten hold 0.0094% of the sample. The same sample was also used in a study of human thymus T cells.

The sample consisted of thymocytes. The source of these receptors is a boy less than two years old with a congenital heart defect. Donor details come from another sample of the same person, matched by shared clones.

The V gene is TRBV5-6, the J gene TRBJ2-5, with a weak D call TRBD2 (5 bases). The CDR3 totals 13 residues. The germline V gene encodes CDR1 SGHDT and CDR2 YYEEEE. Trimming left V 1 base short and J 3 bases short, with 7 bases between. Here the CDR3 reads CASSLRREETQYF. In DNA, the CDR3 is TGTGCCAGCAGCTTGAGGCGGGAAGAGACCCAGTACTTC.

The chain carries TRBV19 and TRBJ2-4; D uncertain. CDR3 length: 15 amino acids. V was cut by 4 bases and J by 1 base, with 11 bases left in between. Germline V CDR1 and CDR2: LNHDA, SQIVND (reference sequence). The CDR3 protein is CASSSFSRAKNIQYF. CDR3 nucleotides: TGTGCCAGTAGTAGTTTCTCCAGGGCCAAAAACATTCAGTACTTC.

The chain carries TRBV4-3 and TRBJ2-1; D perhaps matches TRBD1 (6 bases). With 1 base removed from V and 0 bases from J, the gap between germline ends came to 13 bases. Germline CDR1 LGHNA, CDR2 YSLEER. This CDR3 contains 17 residues. The CDR3 nucleotides read TGCGCCAGCAGCCAAGTCCGGACAGTGAGCTCCTACAATGAGCAGTTCTTC. Protein: CASSQVRTVSSYNEQFF.